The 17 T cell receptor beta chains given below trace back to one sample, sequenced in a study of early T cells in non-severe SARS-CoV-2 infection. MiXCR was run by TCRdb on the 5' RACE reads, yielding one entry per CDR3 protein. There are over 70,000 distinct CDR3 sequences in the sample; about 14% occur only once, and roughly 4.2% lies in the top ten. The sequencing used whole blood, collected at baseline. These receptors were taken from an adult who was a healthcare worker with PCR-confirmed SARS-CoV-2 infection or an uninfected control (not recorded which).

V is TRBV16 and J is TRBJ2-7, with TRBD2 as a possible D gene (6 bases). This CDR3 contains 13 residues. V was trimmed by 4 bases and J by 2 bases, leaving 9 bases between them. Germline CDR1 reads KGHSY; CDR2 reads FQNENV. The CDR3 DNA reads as TGTGCCAGCAGCCGAGGGACTCCCTACGAGCAGTACTTC. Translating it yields CASSRGTPYEQYF.

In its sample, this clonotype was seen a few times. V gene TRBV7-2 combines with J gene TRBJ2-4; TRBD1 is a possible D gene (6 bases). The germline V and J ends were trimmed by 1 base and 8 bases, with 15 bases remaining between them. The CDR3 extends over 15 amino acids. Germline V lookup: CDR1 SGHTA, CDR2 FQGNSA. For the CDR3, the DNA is TGTGCCAGCAGCTTAGGTCGGCAGGGGATTGACATTCAGTACTTC. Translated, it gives CASSLGRQGIDIQYF.

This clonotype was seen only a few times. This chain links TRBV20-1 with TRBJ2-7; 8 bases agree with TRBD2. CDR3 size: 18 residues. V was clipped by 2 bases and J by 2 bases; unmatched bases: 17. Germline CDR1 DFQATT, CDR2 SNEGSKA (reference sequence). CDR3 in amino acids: CSARLTERAGALAYEQYF. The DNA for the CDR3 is TGCAGTGCTAGACTAACCGAACGAGCGGGAGCGCTTGCCTACGAGCAGTACTTC.

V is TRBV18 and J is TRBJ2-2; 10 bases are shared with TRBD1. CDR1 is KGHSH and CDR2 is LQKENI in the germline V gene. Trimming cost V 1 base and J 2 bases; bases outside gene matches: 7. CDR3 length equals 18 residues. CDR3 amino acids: CASSPQLGTGDNTGELFF. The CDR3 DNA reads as TGTGCCAGCTCACCACAACTGGGGACAGGGGACAACACCGGGGAGCTGTTTTTT.

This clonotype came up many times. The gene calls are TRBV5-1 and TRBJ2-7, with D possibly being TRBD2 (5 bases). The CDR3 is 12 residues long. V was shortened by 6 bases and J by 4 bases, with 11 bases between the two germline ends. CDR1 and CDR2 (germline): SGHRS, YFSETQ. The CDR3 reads CASNGGGYEQYF. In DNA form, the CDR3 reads TGCGCCAGCAACGGAGGCGGTTACGAGCAGTACTTC.

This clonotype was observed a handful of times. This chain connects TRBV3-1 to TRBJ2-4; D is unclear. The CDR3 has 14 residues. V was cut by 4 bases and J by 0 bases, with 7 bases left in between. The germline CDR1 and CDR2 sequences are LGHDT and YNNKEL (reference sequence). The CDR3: CASSPGVAKNIQYF. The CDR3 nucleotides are TGTGCCAGCAGCCCTGGGGTAGCCAAAAACATTCAGTACTTC.

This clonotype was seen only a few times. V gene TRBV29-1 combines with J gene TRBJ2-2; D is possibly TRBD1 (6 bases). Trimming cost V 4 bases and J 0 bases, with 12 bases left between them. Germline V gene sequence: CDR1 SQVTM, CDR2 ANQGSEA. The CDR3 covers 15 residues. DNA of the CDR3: TGCAGCGTTGCCCCCGACAGGTCGAACACCGGGGAGCTGTTTTTT. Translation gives CSVAPDRSNTGELFF.

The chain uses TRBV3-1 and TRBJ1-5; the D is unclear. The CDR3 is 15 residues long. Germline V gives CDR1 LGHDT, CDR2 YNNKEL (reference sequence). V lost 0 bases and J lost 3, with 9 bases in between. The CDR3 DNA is TGTGCCAGCAGCCAAGATTACGGGGACAATCAGCCCCAGCATTTT. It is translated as CASSQDYGDNQPQHF. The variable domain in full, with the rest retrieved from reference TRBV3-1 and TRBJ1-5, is DTAVSQTPKYLVTQMGNDKSIKCEQNLGHDTMYWYKQDSKKFLKIMFSYNNKELIINETVPNRFSPKSPDKAHLNLHINSLELGDSAVYFCASSQDYGDNQPQHFGDGTRLSIL.

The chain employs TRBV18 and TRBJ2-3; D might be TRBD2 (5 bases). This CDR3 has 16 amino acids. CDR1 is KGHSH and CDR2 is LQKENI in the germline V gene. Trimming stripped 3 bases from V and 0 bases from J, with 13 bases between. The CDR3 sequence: CASSPRSGGSTDTQYF. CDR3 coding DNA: TGTGCCAGCTCACCCCGGAGCGGAGGCAGCACAGATACGCAGTATTTT.

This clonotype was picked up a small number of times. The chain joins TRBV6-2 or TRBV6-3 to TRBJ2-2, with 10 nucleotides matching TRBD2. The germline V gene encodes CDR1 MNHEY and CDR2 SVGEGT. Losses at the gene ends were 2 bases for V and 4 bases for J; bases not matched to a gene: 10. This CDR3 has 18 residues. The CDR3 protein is CASSYGLAGEGSTGELFF. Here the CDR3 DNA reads TGTGCCAGCAGTTACGGCCTAGCGGGAGAGGGGTCCACCGGGGAGCTGTTTTTT.

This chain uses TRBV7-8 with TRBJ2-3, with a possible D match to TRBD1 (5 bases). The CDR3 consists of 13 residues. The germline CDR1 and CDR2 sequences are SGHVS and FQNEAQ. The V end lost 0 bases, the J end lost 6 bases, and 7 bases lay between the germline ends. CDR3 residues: CASSLARVDTQYF. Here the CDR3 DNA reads TGTGCCAGCAGCTTAGCCAGGGTGGATACGCAGTATTTT.

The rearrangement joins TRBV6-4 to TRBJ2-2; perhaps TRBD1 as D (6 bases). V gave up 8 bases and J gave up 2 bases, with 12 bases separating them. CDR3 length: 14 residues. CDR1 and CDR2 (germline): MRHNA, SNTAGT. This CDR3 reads CASRQERNTGELFF. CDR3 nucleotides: TGTGCCAGCCGACAGGAGAGAAACACCGGGGAGCTGTTTTTT.

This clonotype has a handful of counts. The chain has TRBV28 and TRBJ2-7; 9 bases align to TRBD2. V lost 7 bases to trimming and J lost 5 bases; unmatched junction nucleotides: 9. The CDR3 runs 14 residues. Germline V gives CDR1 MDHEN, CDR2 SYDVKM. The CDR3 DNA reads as TGTGCCAGCACCTTGTATAGCGGGAGTGACGAGCAGTACTTC. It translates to CASTLYSGSDEQYF.

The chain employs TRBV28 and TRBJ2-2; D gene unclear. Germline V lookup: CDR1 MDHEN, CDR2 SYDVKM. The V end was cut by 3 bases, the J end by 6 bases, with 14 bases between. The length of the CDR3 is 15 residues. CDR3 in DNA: TGTGCCAGCAGTTTTCCGGGCGCAGGTTCCGGGGAGCTGTTTTTT. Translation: CASSFPGAGSGELFF.

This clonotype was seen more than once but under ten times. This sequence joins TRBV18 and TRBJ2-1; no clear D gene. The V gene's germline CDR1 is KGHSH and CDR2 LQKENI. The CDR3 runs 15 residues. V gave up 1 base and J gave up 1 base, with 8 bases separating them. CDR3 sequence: CASSPQPQSYNEQFF. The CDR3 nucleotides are TGTGCCAGCTCACCACAACCCCAATCCTACAATGAGCAGTTCTTC.

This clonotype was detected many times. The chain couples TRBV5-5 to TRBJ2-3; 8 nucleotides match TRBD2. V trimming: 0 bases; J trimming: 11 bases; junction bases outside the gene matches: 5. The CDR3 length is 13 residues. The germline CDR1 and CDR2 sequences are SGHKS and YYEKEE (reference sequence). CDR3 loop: CASSLVPAGEQYF. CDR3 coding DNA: TGTGCCAGCAGCTTGGTTCCAGCGGGAGAGCAGTATTTT.

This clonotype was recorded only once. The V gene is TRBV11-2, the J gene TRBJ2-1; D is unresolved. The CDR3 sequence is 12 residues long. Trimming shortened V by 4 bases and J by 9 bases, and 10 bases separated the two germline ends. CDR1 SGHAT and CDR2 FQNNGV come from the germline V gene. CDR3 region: CASSWSRSEQFF. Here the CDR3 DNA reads TGTGCCAGCAGCTGGAGTCGCAGTGAGCAGTTCTTC.